This TCR beta chain is drawn from a study of blood T cell repertoires in COVID-19. Turning to the study itself: Collection of acute and convalescent COVID-19 samples took place in the United States, Italy and Spain. PBMCs, B-cell-depleted T cells, or T cells were the source of the cDNA or gDNA that made up the material.

Adults between roughly 18 and 95 years of age took part from 20 to 25 US areas. In the original workflow: Amplification from reference gene primers served as the basis for estimated nucleated cell counts. Here immunoSEQ multiplex PCR was the method, and the copy in TCRdb shows in-frame clones only, minus some. That table gives V, J and clone size, and the DNA gave D and trimming. The sample contains hundreds of thousands of clones, 70% to 90% of which appear only once. The CDR3 runs to 14 residues. The germline V gene has CDR1 SQVTM and CDR2 ANQGSEA. Trimming removed 7 bases at V and 0 bases at J, with 15 bases between.

The J gene is TRBJ1-2, the V gene TRBV29-1; D possibly corresponds to TRBD1 (5 bases). This receptor was taken from a woman aged 50 to 60 with acute COVID-19. Sequenced: PBMCs or T cells enriched from blood (not recorded which). The CDR3 spells CSGGRETPNYGYTF. CDR3 DNA: TGCAGCGGGGGGAGGGAGACCCCTAACTATGGCTACACCTTC.